The clone carrying this T cell receptor beta chain was observed many times. Its antigen is not known. Profiling that covered TCR beta VDJ and CDR3 relied on genomic DNA as its template. Using its own MiXCR run on the reads, TCRdb lists one record per CDR3 protein. The data hold 150,000 to 200,000 distinct CDR3 sequences, with about half observed a single time. This sample stems from a study of CD8+CD57+ T cells in acquired aplastic anemia. The CDR3 has 15 residues. From germline, CDR1 is ENHRY and CDR2 SYGVKD. The V segment lost 6 bases and the J segment 0 bases; nucleotides outside the gene matches: 4. Study-level findings and limits: Patients did not significantly differ from controls in CD8+ Simpson's diversity. The same twenty-nine CD8+ CDR3 sequences occurred in patients and in controls.

The TCR was taken from a human donor in good health. The sequenced sample was sorted CD4+, CD8+, or CD8+CD57+ T cells (not recorded which) from PBMCs. The chain carries TRBV10-3 and TRBJ1-3; TRBD1 matches 8 bases. CDR3 nucleotide sequence: TGTGCCATCAGGGGGGACAGGCGCTCTGGAAACACCATATATTTT. Translation: CAIRGDRRSGNTIYF.